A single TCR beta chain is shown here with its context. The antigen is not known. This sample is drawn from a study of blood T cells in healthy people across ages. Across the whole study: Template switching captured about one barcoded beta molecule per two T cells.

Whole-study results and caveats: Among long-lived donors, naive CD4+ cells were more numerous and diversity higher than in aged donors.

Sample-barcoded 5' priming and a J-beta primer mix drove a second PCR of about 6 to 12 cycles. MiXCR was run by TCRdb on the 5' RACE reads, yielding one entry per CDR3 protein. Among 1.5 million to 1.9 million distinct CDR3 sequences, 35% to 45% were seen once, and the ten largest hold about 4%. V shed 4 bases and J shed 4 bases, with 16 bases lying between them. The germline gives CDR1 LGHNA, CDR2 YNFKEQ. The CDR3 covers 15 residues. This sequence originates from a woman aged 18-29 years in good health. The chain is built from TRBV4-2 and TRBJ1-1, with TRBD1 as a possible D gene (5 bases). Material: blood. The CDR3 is CASSLEAGGSTEAFF. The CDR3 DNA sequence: TGTGCCAGCAGCCTAGAGGCGGGGGGATCCACTGAAGCTTTCTTT.